Shown below are 7 T cell receptor beta chains from a single sample sequenced in a study of T cells of healthy individuals (dated by TCRdb to between 2017 and 2018). The library was generated by 5' RACE. The sequencer was an Illumina MiSeq. The public reads were quality trimmed at Q25 with fastp and then assembled into clones with MiXCR by TCRdb, keeping productive beta chains. Rows are unified per CDR3 protein, each entry keeping the most common DNA and genes. The sample table records over 40,000 distinct CDR3 sequences; more than 4.5% of these occur just once. The ten biggest clones cover over 8.5% of the sample. Receptors were obtained from a human donor in good health.

About this clonotype: A much more abundant neighbour one base away suggests this may be a read error. The gene calls are TRBV2 and TRBJ2-2, with D perhaps matching TRBD1 (5 bases). CDR3 size: 16 residues. Germline CDR1 and CDR2: SNHLY and FYNNEI. Trimming removed 4 bases at V and 6 bases at J, with 18 bases between. CDR3 loop: CASSAVRASSPGELFF. CDR3 in DNA: TGTGCCAGCAGTGCGGTCAGGGCGAGTTCTCCCGGGGAGCTGTTTTTT.

This chain connects TRBV3-1 to TRBJ2-1; tentative D call: TRBD1 (6 bases). Germline-derived CDR1 and CDR2 are LGHDT and YNNKEL (reference sequence). The CDR3 is 15 residues long. The V and J ends lost 3 bases and 1 base respectively, with 10 bases between them. DNA of the CDR3: TGTGCCAGCAGCCAGTCAGGGGTATCCTACAATGAGCAGTTCTTC. Its translation: CASSQSGVSYNEQFF.

The chain couples TRBV20-1 to TRBJ1-6; 8 nucleotides line up with TRBD1. CDR1 is DFQATT, CDR2 SNEGSKA, per germline (reference sequence). After removal of 0 bases from V and 4 bases from J, the junction contained 14 bases not matched to a gene. This CDR3 has 19 amino acids. The CDR3 loop reads CSARDPRTGTDFYNSPLHF. CDR3 DNA sequence: TGCAGTGCTAGAGATCCCCGGACAGGGACCGACTTTTATAATTCACCCCTCCACTTT.

This clonotype was seen at least ten times. J is TRBJ2-1 and V is TRBV27; tentatively, D is TRBD1 or TRBD2 (7 bases each). V was trimmed by 4 bases and J by 2 bases, leaving 18 bases between them. Per the germline V gene, CDR1 is MNHEY and CDR2 is SMNVEV (reference sequence). The CDR3 covers 17 residues. CDR3 coding DNA: TGTGCCAGCAGTTCTCCCGCCCAGGGGGGGACCTACAATGAGCAGTTCTTC. This encodes CASSSPAQGGTYNEQFF.

The gene calls are TRBV6-2 or TRBV6-3 and TRBJ2-7, with 9 bases aligning to TRBD1. Trimming took 5 bases from V and 1 from J; bases not matched to a gene: 6. Germline CDR1 MNHEY, CDR2 SVGEGT. The CDR3 totals 15 residues. The CDR3 protein is CASSQPGQGSYEQYF. In DNA form, the CDR3 reads TGTGCCAGCAGTCAGCCGGGACAGGGTTCCTACGAGCAGTACTTC.

The table lists this clonotype with a few counts. The genes are TRBV20-1 and TRBJ1-1, with D perhaps matching TRBD1 (5 bases). The CDR3 sequence is 14 residues long. Germline V lookup: CDR1 DFQATT, CDR2 SNEGSKA (reference sequence). Trimming removed 0 bases from V and 6 bases from J, with 14 bases in between. This CDR3 reads CSARDPFRGAEAFF. The CDR3 DNA sequence: TGCAGTGCTAGAGATCCCTTCCGAGGGGCTGAAGCTTTCTTT.

This clonotype was seen many times. This chain joins TRBV27 and TRBJ1-1; 10 nucleotides line up with TRBD1. With V trimmed by 2 bases and J by 4 bases, 1 base remained unmatched. This CDR3 is built from 14 residues. The germline V gene has CDR1 MNHEY and CDR2 SMNVEV (reference sequence). CDR3 in amino acids: CASSLGQGVTEAFF. CDR3 nucleotides: TGTGCCAGCAGTTTAGGACAGGGGGTCACTGAAGCTTTCTTT.